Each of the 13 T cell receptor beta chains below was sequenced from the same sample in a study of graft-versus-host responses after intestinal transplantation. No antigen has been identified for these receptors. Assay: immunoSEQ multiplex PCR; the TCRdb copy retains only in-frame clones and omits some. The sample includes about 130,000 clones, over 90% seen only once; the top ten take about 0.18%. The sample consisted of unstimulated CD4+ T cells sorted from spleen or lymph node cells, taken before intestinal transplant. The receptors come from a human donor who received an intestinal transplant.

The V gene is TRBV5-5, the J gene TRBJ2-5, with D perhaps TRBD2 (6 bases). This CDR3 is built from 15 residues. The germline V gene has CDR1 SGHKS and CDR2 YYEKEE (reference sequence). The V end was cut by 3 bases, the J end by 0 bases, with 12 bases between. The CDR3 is CASSSRAGYQETQYF. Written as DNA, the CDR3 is TGTGCCAGCAGCTCGCGGGCGGGGTACCAAGAGACCCAGTACTTC.

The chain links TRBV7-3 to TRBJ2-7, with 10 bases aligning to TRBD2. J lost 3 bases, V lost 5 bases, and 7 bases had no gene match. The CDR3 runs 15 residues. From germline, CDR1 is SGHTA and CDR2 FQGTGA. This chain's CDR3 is CASSPSGSLSYEQYF. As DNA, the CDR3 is TGTGCCAGCAGCCCTAGCGGGAGTCTCAGCTACGAGCAGTACTTC. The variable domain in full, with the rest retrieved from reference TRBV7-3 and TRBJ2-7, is GAGVSQTPSNKVTEKGKYVELRCDPISGHTALYWYRQSLGQGPEFLIYFQGTGAADDSGLPNDRFFAVRPEGSVSTLKIQRTERGDSAVYLCASSPSGSLSYEQYFGPGTRLTVT.

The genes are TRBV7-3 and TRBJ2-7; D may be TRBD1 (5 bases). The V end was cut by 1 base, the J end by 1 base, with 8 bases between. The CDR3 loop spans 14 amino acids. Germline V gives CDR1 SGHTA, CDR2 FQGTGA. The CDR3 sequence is CASSLRRGSYEQYF. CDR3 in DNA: TGTGCCAGCAGCTTAAGAAGGGGTTCCTACGAGCAGTACTTC.

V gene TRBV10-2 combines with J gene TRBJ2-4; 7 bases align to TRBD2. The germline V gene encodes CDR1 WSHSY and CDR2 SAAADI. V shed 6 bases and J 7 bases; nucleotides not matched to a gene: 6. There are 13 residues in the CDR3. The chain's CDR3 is CASRNEGGNIQYF. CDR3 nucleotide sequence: TGCGCCAGCAGGAACGAGGGAGGGAACATTCAGTACTTC.

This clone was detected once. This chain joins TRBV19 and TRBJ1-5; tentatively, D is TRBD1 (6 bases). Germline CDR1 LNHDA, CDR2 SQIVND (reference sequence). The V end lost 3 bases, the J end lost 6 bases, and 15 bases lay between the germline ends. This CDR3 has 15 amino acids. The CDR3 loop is CASSIEGGVGQPQHF. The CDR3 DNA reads TGTGCCAGTAGTATCGAGGGGGGGGTCGGTCAGCCCCAGCATTTT.

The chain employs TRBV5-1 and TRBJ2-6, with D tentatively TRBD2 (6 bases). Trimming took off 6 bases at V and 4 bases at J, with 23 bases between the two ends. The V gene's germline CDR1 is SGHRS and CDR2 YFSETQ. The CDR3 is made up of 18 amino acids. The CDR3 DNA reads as TGCGCCAGCACCCAAGGGACCCTCGGAGGGCTCGGGGCCAACGTCCTGACTTTC. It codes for CASTQGTLGGLGANVLTF. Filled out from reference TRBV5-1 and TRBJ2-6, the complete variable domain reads KAGVTQTPRYLIKTRGQQVTLSCSPISGHRSVSWYQQTPGQGLQFLFEYFSETQRNKGNFPGRFSGRQFSNSRSEMNVSTLELGDSALYLCASTQGTLGGLGANVLTFGAGSRLTVL.

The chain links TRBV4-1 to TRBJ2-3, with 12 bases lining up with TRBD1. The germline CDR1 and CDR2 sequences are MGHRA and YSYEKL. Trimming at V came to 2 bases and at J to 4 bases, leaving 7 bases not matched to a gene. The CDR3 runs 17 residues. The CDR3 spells CASSQLPGQGASDTQYF. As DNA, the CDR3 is TGCGCCAGCAGCCAACTCCCGGGACAGGGGGCATCAGATACGCAGTATTTT.

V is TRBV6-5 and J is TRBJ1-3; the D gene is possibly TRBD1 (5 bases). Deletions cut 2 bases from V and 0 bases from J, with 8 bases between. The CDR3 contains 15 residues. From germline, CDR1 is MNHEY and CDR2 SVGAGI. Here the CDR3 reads CASSYAGTSGNTIYF. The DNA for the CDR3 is TGTGCCAGCAGTTACGCAGGGACCTCTGGAAACACCATATATTTT.

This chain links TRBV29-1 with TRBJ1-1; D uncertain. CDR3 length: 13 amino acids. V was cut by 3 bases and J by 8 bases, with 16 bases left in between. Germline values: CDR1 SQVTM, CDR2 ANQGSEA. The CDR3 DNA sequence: TGCAGCGTTGAGCGGGGTATTAGCTACGAAGCTTTCTTT. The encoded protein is CSVERGISYEAFF.

The CDR3 region has the DNA TGCGCCAGCAGCGGTCAGGGGGCGCGGGAAAAACTGTTTTTT. Its protein product is CASSGQGAREKLFF. The chain is built from TRBV5-1 and TRBJ1-4; TRBD1 agrees at 8 bases. Germline values: CDR1 SGHRS, CDR2 YFSETQ. The CDR3 is made up of 14 amino acids. V shed 4 bases, J shed 8 bases, and the junction held 7 bases outside the gene matches.

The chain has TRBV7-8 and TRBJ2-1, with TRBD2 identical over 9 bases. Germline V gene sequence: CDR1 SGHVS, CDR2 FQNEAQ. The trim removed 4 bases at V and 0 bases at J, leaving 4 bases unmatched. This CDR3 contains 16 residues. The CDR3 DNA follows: TGTGCCAGCAGCTATAGCGGGAGTACCTCCTACAATGAGCAGTTCTTC. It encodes CASSYSGSTSYNEQFF.

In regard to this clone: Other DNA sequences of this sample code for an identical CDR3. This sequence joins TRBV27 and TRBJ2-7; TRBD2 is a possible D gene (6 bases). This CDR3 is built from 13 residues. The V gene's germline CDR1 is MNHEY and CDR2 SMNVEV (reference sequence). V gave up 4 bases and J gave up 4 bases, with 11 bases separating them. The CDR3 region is CASSSSGSYEQYF. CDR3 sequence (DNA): TGTGCCAGCAGTTCATCCGGGAGTTACGAGCAGTACTTC.

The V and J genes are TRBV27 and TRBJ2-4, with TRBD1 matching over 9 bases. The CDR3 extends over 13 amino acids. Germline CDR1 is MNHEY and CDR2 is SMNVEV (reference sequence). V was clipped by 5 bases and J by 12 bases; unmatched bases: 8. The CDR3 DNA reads TGTGCCAGCAGTCAACAGGGGACAGGGACTCAGTACTTC. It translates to CASSQQGTGTQYF.